This record covers a single TCR beta chain. This clone's antigen is unknown. Qualities for individual bases were not recorded, and no much larger clone is one base off. This sample was taken from a study of blood T cell repertoires in COVID-19 (dated by TCRdb to the early 2020s). With respect to the entire study: The collaborator samples originated in the United States, Italy and Spain and spanned the acute and convalescent phases of COVID-19. The prospective study material was composed of cDNA or gDNA derived from T cells, B-cell-depleted T cells, or PBMCs. The dataset comprised deeply sampled blood TCRbeta repertoires from subjects exposed to, actively infected with, or recovered from COVID-19. The repertoires were made available in a free public database intended to serve as a resource for research on the immune response to SARS-CoV-2. The samples were drawn from two sources: the first 160 participants of the ongoing ImmuneRACE study, and 1,000 to 1,500 subjects contributed by 6 global collaborators. Sample metadata almost always included a de-identified subject ID, COVID-19 status, age in years and sex. HLA class I and class II types, where available, came from metadata supplied by the sample provider rather than from assay-based typing. Here is what the overall study found, with its caveats: The amount of clinical and demographic metadata varied by source and participant and was provided uncurated.

One collaborating source in Seattle enrolled patients during active infection and followed them longitudinally through the course of disease. The collaborating institutions used their own protocols to collect whole blood in K2EDTA tubes. For TCRbeta analysis, collaborators shipped samples in one of three forms: frozen whole blood, isolated PBMCs, or DNA extracted from either of those sample types. In the germline V gene, CDR1 corresponds to MDHEN and CDR2 to SYDVKM. V loses 11 bases of germline sequence and J loses 7 bases, and the interval between the two ends is 18 bases. Counted from cysteine to phenylalanine, this CDR3 has 14 amino acids. The kept DNA is CDR3 alone, 42 bases in frame from the first base. TCRbeta CDR3 regions were amplified from genomic DNA using the immunoSEQ Assay, a bias-controlled multiplex PCR. On the study's bioinformatics: Within the assay, amplification of reference gene primers was used to estimate how many nucleated cells each sample contained. To quantify the absolute abundance of each unique TCRbeta CDR3 rearrangement, sequence reads were collapsed and filtered. For each sample, productive Simpson clonality was calculated by taking the square root of Simpson's diversity index across productive rearrangements. In its TCRdb copy, this immuneACCESS table keeps in-frame sequences only and misses some clones. Where compared with another copy, unresolved V genes explain less than half of these, and the others have no known cause. That table is the source of V, J and clone size, and D and trimming were worked out from the DNA. In all, the sample holds fewer than 200,000 clones, and roughly 81% of those were seen once. The ten largest clones take up roughly 5% of the sample.

This chain joins TRBV28 to TRBJ1-6; TRBD1 is perhaps the D gene, given 6 matching bases. The TCR sequence derives from a woman between 50 and 59 years old with COVID-19, enrolled during active disease. What was sequenced was peripheral blood. At the DNA level, the sequence is TGTGCCTCGCGGGGGGGGCAATGGAATTCACCCCTCCACTTT. Translated, this is CASRGGQWNSPLHF.